The sequence of this TCR beta chain was determined in a study of Ad26.COV2.S vaccination and SARS-CoV-2 variants. On the study more broadly: Vaccine-arm donor from the placebo-controlled COV1001 Ad26.COV2.S trial. Study results and limitations: Reports say spike-specific CD8+ and CD4+ T cell responses covered substantial breadth after vaccination.

Assay used: immunoSEQ multiplex PCR; TCRdb lists only in-frame clones, some missing. The repertoire holds around 250,000 clones, roughly nine tenths seen once, with nearly 3% in the top ten. Comments on this clone: The target antigen is unknown.

This sample's treatment: 19 received Ad26.COV2.S at low or high dose, single or two shots; roughly five received placebo; per-sample allocation not given. After the first vaccine or placebo injection, samples were drawn on day 63. Ad26 vector vaccine expressed Wuhan-strain SARS-CoV-2 spike. V gave up 5 bases and J gave up 7 bases, with 7 bases separating them. This CDR3 region has 11 residues. CDR1 and CDR2 from the germline V gene are MNHEY and SVGEGT. This TCR came from a person between 18 and 59 years old who received the Ad26.COV2.S COVID-19 vaccine or a placebo. The starting material was peripheral blood, obtained in a trial of Ad26.COV2.S vaccine versus placebo. This rearrangement joins TRBV6-2 or TRBV6-3 to TRBJ2-3; D perhaps matches TRBD2 (6 bases). The CDR3 is CASSRGYTQYF. CDR3 nucleotide sequence: TGTGCCAGCAGTCGGGGGTATACGCAGTATTTT.